Below, 24 T cell receptor beta chains from the same sample are listed, as sequenced in a study of patients and donors after allogeneic stem cell transplantation (dated by TCRdb to 2019 to 2021). Library creation used RT-PCR. The run used a NextSeq 550. In-frame beta chains were kept once TCRdb had trimmed the public reads at Q25 with fastp and called clones with MiXCR. Entries are consolidated by CDR3 protein sequence, retaining the most common genes and DNA. Across this sample there are some 230,000 distinct CDR3 sequences, with 14% seen only once. The ten largest clones represent approximately 10% of the sample. Sequenced: blood, either unsorted or a sorted T cell fraction (not recorded which). Receptors originate from a human donor who was either an allogeneic HSCT recipient or a stem cell or donor lymphocyte infusion donor (not recorded which). It is not recorded whose cells these are; they may come from a transplant donor.

The table lists this clonotype with a few counts. The V call is TRBV4-1, the J call TRBJ1-6, with D maybe TRBD1 (5 bases). The length of the CDR3 is 14 residues. V lost 3 bases, J lost 7 bases, and 10 bases lay in between. Germline V lookup: CDR1 MGHRA, CDR2 YSYEKL. This CDR3 reads CASSHSRGNSPLHF. In nucleotides, the CDR3 is TGCGCCAGCAGCCACTCTCGGGGGAATTCACCCCTCCACTTT.

The genes are TRBV20-1 and TRBJ2-5; a weak D match, TRBD2 (6 bases). Trimming left V 5 bases short and J 6 bases short, with 19 bases between. This CDR3 is built from 14 residues. The germline V gene encodes CDR1 DFQATT and CDR2 SNEGSKA (reference sequence). CDR3 sequence: CSAPPGLASQTQYF. The CDR3 nucleotides read TGCAGTGCTCCGCCGGGGCTAGCGTCGCAGACCCAGTACTTC.

This chain connects TRBV6-1 to TRBJ1-1, with D hard to call. CDR1 and CDR2 from the germline V gene are MNHNS and SASEGT. CDR3 length: 14 amino acids. Trimming pared 5 bases from V and 1 base from J, leaving 11 bases between. CDR3 sequence: CASSPELPNTEAFF. The CDR3 DNA follows: TGTGCCAGCAGTCCCGAGTTGCCGAACACTGAAGCTTTCTTT.

The CDR3 sequence is CASSEGDRVYEKLFF. Here the CDR3 DNA reads TGTGCCAGCAGTGAAGGGGACAGGGTATATGAAAAACTGTTTTTT. This sequence joins TRBV6-1 and TRBJ1-4; 9 bases are shared with TRBD1. Germline CDR1 and CDR2: MNHNS and SASEGT. The CDR3 has 15 amino acids. Trimming at V came to 1 base and at J to 6 bases, leaving 3 bases not matched to a gene.

This clonotype was counted at least ten times. The chain has TRBV6-1 and TRBJ2-6, with D tentatively TRBD1 (6 bases). CDR3 size: 14 residues. Trimming removed 10 bases at V and 1 base at J, with 11 bases between. CDR1 MNHNS and CDR2 SASEGT come from the germline V gene. The CDR3 is CATKQGSGANVLTF. CDR3 sequence (DNA): TGTGCCACCAAACAGGGTTCTGGGGCCAACGTCCTGACTTTC.

This clonotype turned up a few times. The genes are TRBV5-4 and TRBJ2-7; D possibly corresponds to TRBD2 (6 bases). Between the trimmed V and J ends, which lost 2 bases and 7 bases, there was a span of 19 bases. Germline V lookup: CDR1 SGHNT, CDR2 YYREEE (reference sequence). This CDR3 contains 15 residues. In DNA form, the CDR3 reads TGTGCCAGCAGCTTTGCGGGGCTGGAGCAGGGAGAGCAGTACTTC. Its protein product is CASSFAGLEQGEQYF.

This clonotype appeared many times. The V and J genes are TRBV7-3 and TRBJ1-1; no clear D. Germline V CDR1 and CDR2: SGHTA, FQGTGA. V lost 0 bases, J lost 6 bases, and 11 bases lay in between. The CDR3 covers 14 residues. CDR3 residues: CASSLTGMTPEAFF. For the CDR3, the DNA is TGTGCCAGCAGCTTAACAGGGATGACACCTGAAGCTTTCTTT.

The V gene is TRBV24-1, the J gene TRBJ2-3; D unresolved. The germline CDR1 and CDR2 sequences are KGHDR and SFDVKD. V shed 0 bases and J shed 5 bases, with 5 bases lying between them. The CDR3 totals 13 residues. The CDR3 bases are TGTGCCACCAGTGATTTGTATTTAGATACGCAGTATTTT. This translates into CATSDLYLDTQYF.

This clonotype was picked up one time. V and J are TRBV5-6 and TRBJ1-4; D call uncertain. Germline V gives CDR1 SGHDT, CDR2 YYEEEE. The V gene lost 4 bases and the J gene lost 7 bases, with 14 bases spanning the gap. CDR3 length: 14 residues. The CDR3 region has the DNA TGTGCCAGCAGCCGTGACTCGTTGGGTGAAAAACTGTTTTTT. It yields the protein CASSRDSLGEKLFF.

This clonotype has just a few counts. The rearrangement uses TRBV20-1 and TRBJ2-1, with TRBD2 identical over 12 bases. The CDR3 runs to 14 residues. V lost 6 bases, J lost 7 bases, and 7 bases stayed unmatched. Germline CDR1 and CDR2: DFQATT and SNEGSKA (reference sequence). The CDR3 loop is CSAILAGGWNEQFF. CDR3 coding DNA: TGCAGTGCCATCCTAGCGGGAGGGTGGAATGAGCAGTTCTTC.

The chain employs TRBV3-1 and TRBJ1-2, with D possibly matching TRBD1 (5 bases). V gave up 4 bases and J gave up 7 bases, with 19 bases separating them. The CDR3 sequence is 15 residues long. Germline assignment: CDR1 LGHDT and CDR2 YNNKEL (reference sequence). CDR3 sequence reads: CASSPIRSAGFGYTF. The CDR3 DNA is TGTGCCAGCAGCCCCATTAGATCTGCAGGGTTTGGCTACACCTTC.

This clonotype was found many times. In nucleotides, the CDR3 is TGTGCCAGCAGCCAAACACCGGGACAGAGTACTGAAGCTTTCTTT. Encoded protein: CASSQTPGQSTEAFF. This chain links TRBV3-1 with TRBJ1-1; TRBD1 aligns across 7 bases. From germline, CDR1 is LGHDT and CDR2 YNNKEL (reference sequence). Trimming cost V 2 bases and J 5 bases; bases outside gene matches: 8. The CDR3 is 15 residues long.

This clonotype has a handful of counts. Here the CDR3 reads CSATGQGFYEQYF. The CDR3 nucleotides read TGCAGTGCTACAGGACAGGGTTTCTACGAGCAGTACTTC. The rearrangement links TRBV20-1 to TRBJ2-7; 8 nucleotides line up with TRBD1. CDR1 and CDR2 from the germline V gene are DFQATT and SNEGSKA (reference sequence). With V trimmed by 4 bases and J by 3 bases, 5 bases remained unmatched. CDR3 length equals 13 residues.

The chain is built from TRBV5-1 and TRBJ1-3; D might be TRBD1 (6 bases). Trimming removed 2 bases at V and 0 bases at J, with 15 bases between. The CDR3 length is 17 residues. CDR1 is SGHRS, CDR2 YFSETQ, per germline. The CDR3, as DNA: TGCGCCAGCAGCTTAGAGACAGGTGGGACCTCTGGAAACACCATATATTTT. Translation gives CASSLETGGTSGNTIYF.

There are many counts of this clonotype. The V call is TRBV5-1, the J call TRBJ2-5; D uncertain. This CDR3 spans 12 amino acids. Looked up from germline, CDR1 is SGHRS and CDR2 is YFSETQ. V dropped 2 bases and J dropped 3 bases, with 5 bases sitting between them. This chain's CDR3 is CASSLGKETQYF. CDR3 nucleotides: TGCGCCAGCAGCTTAGGGAAAGAGACCCAGTACTTC.

In this sample, this clonotype turned up many times. This sequence joins TRBV2 and TRBJ1-5, with TRBD1 as a possible D gene (6 bases). CDR3 length equals 14 residues. The V end was cut by 6 bases, the J end by 7 bases, with 16 bases between. Per germline, CDR1 SNHLY and CDR2 FYNNEI. CDR3 DNA: TGTGCCAGCAGCGTCACAGGGTTGGGGCAGCCCCAGCATTTT. Translation gives CASSVTGLGQPQHF.

This clonotype has only a few counts. The chain is built from TRBV5-1 and TRBJ1-6; TRBD1 agrees at 8 bases. The CDR3 totals 16 residues. V was clipped by 1 base and J by 7 bases; unmatched bases: 7. Germline values: CDR1 SGHRS, CDR2 YFSETQ. In DNA form, the CDR3 reads TGCGCCAGCAGCTTGTTAGACAGGGGTGAAAATTCACCCCTCCACTTT. It specifies CASSLLDRGENSPLHF.

The chain carries TRBV6-5 and TRBJ1-2; D unresolved. This CDR3 is built from 11 residues. Germline CDR1 and CDR2: MNHEY and SVGAGI. V gave up 8 bases and J gave up 4 bases, with 8 bases separating them. This CDR3 is CASRGSYGYTF. The CDR3 region has the DNA TGTGCCAGCCGAGGGTCCTATGGCTACACCTTC.

This clonotype was counted at least ten times. CDR3 coding DNA: TGTGCCAGCTCACTAGCGGGGTACACCGGGGAGCTGTTTTTT. Encoded protein: CASSLAGYTGELFF. The V and J genes are TRBV18 and TRBJ2-2, with 8 bases aligning to TRBD2. The CDR3 contains 14 residues. The germline V gene has CDR1 KGHSH and CDR2 LQKENI. Unmatched junction bases numbered 1, after V lost 4 bases and J lost 3 bases.

The sample holds one count of this clonotype. The J gene is TRBJ1-2, the V gene TRBV6-5; weak D call: TRBD1 (5 bases). The CDR3 loop spans 16 amino acids. Per germline, CDR1 MNHEY and CDR2 SVGAGI. V lost 4 bases, J lost 3 bases, and 18 bases lay in between. Here the CDR3 reads CASSSSNRPIDYGYTF. The CDR3 nucleotides are TGTGCCAGCAGTTCTTCTAACAGGCCTATCGACTATGGCTACACCTTC.

This clonotype was seen more than once but under ten times. This chain links TRBV7-7 with TRBJ2-3; maybe TRBD2 (6 bases). The CDR3 has 16 amino acids. Trimming shortened V by 5 bases and J by 2 bases, and 17 bases separated the two germline ends. The germline V gene encodes CDR1 SSHAT and CDR2 FNYEAQ (reference sequence). CDR3 residues: CASSLGSGAFTDTQYF. DNA for the CDR3: TGTGCCAGCAGCCTAGGTAGCGGCGCGTTCACAGATACGCAGTATTTT.

This clonotype has just one count. This CDR3 is CASSPRRGSHYGYTF. The CDR3 coding sequence is TGTGCCAGCAGCCCCCGAAGAGGATCGCACTATGGCTACACCTTC. The chain links TRBV3-1 to TRBJ1-2; D gene unclear. This CDR3 has 15 residues. With 4 bases removed from V and 3 bases from J, the gap between germline ends came to 15 bases. Germline V gene lookup returns CDR1 LGHDT and CDR2 YNNKEL (reference sequence). Based on the CDR3 plus reference TRBV3-1 and TRBJ1-2, the full variable domain is DTAVSQTPKYLVTQMGNDKSIKCEQNLGHDTMYWYKQDSKKFLKIMFSYNNKELIINETVPNRFSPKSPDKAHLNLHINSLELGDSAVYFCASSPRRGSHYGYTFGSGTRLTVV.

Only one count was recorded for this clonotype. Written as DNA, the CDR3 is TGTGCCAGCAGCTCTAAAGACATTCAGTACTTC. Translated: CASSSKDIQYF. The chain is built from TRBV13 and TRBJ2-4; D not resolved. This CDR3 spans 11 amino acids. The V and J ends lost 4 bases and 8 bases respectively, with 6 bases between them. In germline, CDR1 is PRHDT, CDR2 FYEKMQ (reference sequence).

The sample holds a few counts of this clonotype. The rearrangement links TRBV20-1 to TRBJ2-7; the D is unclear. The germline V gene has CDR1 DFQATT and CDR2 SNEGSKA (reference sequence). Trimming removed 0 bases from V and 3 bases from J, with 12 bases in between. The CDR3 extends over 14 amino acids. CDR3 bases: TGCAGTGCTAGAGATTGGGGATCCCACTACGAGCAGTACTTC. This encodes CSARDWGSHYEQYF.